A single sample is the source of the 24 T cell receptor beta chains below, sequenced in a study of cytomegalovirus exposure and HLA in healthy donors. Amplification used 60 Vbeta primers and 13 Jbeta primers. Some clones are missing from TCRdb's copy, which holds only in-frame ones; the method was immunoSEQ multiplex PCR. This table holds 250,000 to 350,000 clones, 70% to 90% found once. The sequenced material came from PBMCs. The receptor source for this set is a man aged 35 to 55 in good health and CMV-seropositive.

J is TRBJ2-1 and V is TRBV6-5; D unresolved. Germline CDR1 MNHEY, CDR2 SVGAGI. CDR3 length: 15 amino acids. Trimming took off 2 bases at V and 0 bases at J, with 8 bases between the two ends. The CDR3 is CASSYGRSSYNEQFF. The CDR3 DNA reads TGTGCCAGCAGTTACGGGCGAAGCTCCTACAATGAGCAGTTCTTC.

This chain uses TRBV2 with TRBJ2-3, with 7 nucleotides matching TRBD2. This CDR3 has 15 residues. J lost 5 bases, V lost 2 bases, and 7 bases had no gene match. The germline CDR1 and CDR2 sequences are SNHLY and FYNNEI. The CDR3 coding sequence is TGTGCCAGCAGTGAACGGGGGAGGGCCTTAGATACGCAGTATTTT. This sequence encodes CASSERGRALDTQYF.

This chain connects TRBV10-3 to TRBJ1-5, with unresolved D. The ends were cut back, 8 bases at V and 0 bases at J, with 8 bases in the middle. The CDR3 totals 13 residues. Germline V lookup: CDR1 ENHRY, CDR2 SYGVKD. CDR3 DNA sequence: TGTGCCATCGGTGGAGATAGCAATCAGCCCCAGCATTTT. This sequence encodes CAIGGDSNQPQHF.

A remark on this clone: Germline is not matched at one junction end, which may reflect a read error. V usage is TRBV7-7 and J usage is TRBJ2-3; D may be TRBD2 (6 bases). There are 13 residues in the CDR3. Germline-derived CDR1 and CDR2 are SSHAT and FNYEAQ (reference sequence). The CDR3 loop is CASSLGTGDTQYF. For the CDR3, the DNA is TGTGCTAGCAGCTTAGGGACTGGAGATACGCAGTATTTT.

The chain combines TRBV28 with TRBJ2-7; 8 positions match TRBD2. There are 17 residues in the CDR3. Germline V gene lookup returns CDR1 MDHEN and CDR2 SYDVKM. The V gene end was trimmed by 2 bases and the J gene end by 1 base; junction bases not matched to a gene: 10. CDR3 in amino acids: CASSLVGSGILSYEQYF. Here the CDR3 DNA reads TGTGCCAGCAGTTTAGTAGGTAGCGGGATTCTATCCTACGAGCAGTACTTC.

The CDR3 DNA reads as TGCGCCAGCCTACACATACTATCCTACAATGAGCAGTTCTTC. Translated: CASLHILSYNEQFF. The genes are TRBV10-1 and TRBJ2-1; no reliable D call. The CDR3 has 14 residues. Germline CDR1 reads WNHNN; CDR2 reads SYGVQD (reference sequence). The ends were cut back, 8 bases at V and 1 base at J, with 12 bases in the middle.

V gene TRBV5-1 combines with J gene TRBJ1-1; unclear D gene. The CDR3 runs to 15 residues. Per the germline V gene, CDR1 is SGHRS and CDR2 is YFSETQ. V was cut by 4 bases and J by 1 base, with 14 bases left in between. CDR3 in amino acids: CASSTLWESNTEAFF. As DNA, the CDR3 is TGCGCCAGCAGCACTTTGTGGGAGTCGAACACTGAAGCTTTCTTT.

This chain joins TRBV4-1 and TRBJ2-3, with D tentatively TRBD1 (5 bases). Trimming took 9 bases from V and 1 from J, leaving 17 bases between them. In germline, CDR1 is MGHRA, CDR2 YSYEKL. The CDR3 consists of 15 residues. CDR3 in amino acids: CASQQDPRGTDTQYF. The CDR3 nucleotides are TGCGCCAGTCAACAGGACCCCCGAGGCACAGATACGCAGTATTTT.

The chain has TRBV18 and TRBJ2-7, with 12 bases fitting TRBD2. CDR1 and CDR2 from the germline V gene are KGHSH and LQKENI. Trimming cost V 4 bases and J 1 base; bases outside gene matches: 8. The CDR3 loop spans 17 amino acids. The CDR3 nucleotides read TGTGCCAGCTCACGAGCTCTAGCGGGAGGGGCTTCCTACGAGCAGTACTTC. Protein sequence: CASSRALAGGASYEQYF.

The chain couples TRBV6-5 to TRBJ1-2; D perhaps matches TRBD1 (6 bases). Germline assignment: CDR1 MNHEY and CDR2 SVGAGI. This CDR3 has 13 residues. Between the trimmed V and J ends, which lost 6 bases and 8 bases, there was a span of 16 bases. The CDR3 loop reads CASSYTGSEGYTF. CDR3 bases: TGTGCCAGCAGCTATACAGGGTCGGAGGGCTACACCTTC.

The chain has TRBV30 and TRBJ2-2, with TRBD1 matching over 9 bases. CDR3 length: 14 residues. With V trimmed by 1 base and J by 5 bases, 2 bases remained unmatched. Germline lookup yields CDR1 GTSNPN and CDR2 SVGIG (reference sequence). Written as DNA, the CDR3 is TGTGCCTGGAGTGCGGGACAGGGAACCGGGGAGCTGTTTTTT. Its protein product is CAWSAGQGTGELFF.

This chain joins TRBV28 and TRBJ1-5; D gene ambiguous. V was shortened by 3 bases and J by 4 bases, with 16 bases between the two germline ends. Germline CDR1 and CDR2: MDHEN and SYDVKM. The CDR3 sequence is 16 residues long. In DNA, the CDR3 is TGTGCCAGCAGTTTCGGTGGAGGCTTGGGGAATCAGCCCCAGCATTTT. Protein: CASSFGGGLGNQPQHF.

The chain is built from TRBV29-1 and TRBJ2-7; 7 bases map to TRBD2. CDR3 length equals 15 residues. Trimming took 4 bases from V and 3 from J; bases not matched to a gene: 12. Germline CDR1 and CDR2: SQVTM and ANQGSEA. The DNA for the CDR3 is TGCAGCGTTGGGGGAGTAGCGGGCGGGGGCTACGAGCAGTACTTC. This gives the protein CSVGGVAGGGYEQYF.

This clone has only one observation. This chain uses TRBV7-9 with TRBJ2-1, with TRBD2 as a possible D gene (5 bases). Trimming took off 5 bases at V and 5 bases at J, with 13 bases between the two ends. There are 14 residues in the CDR3. Per germline, CDR1 SEHNR and CDR2 FQNEAQ (reference sequence). CDR3 loop: CASSVGNSDNEQFF. The CDR3 nucleotides are TGTGCCAGCAGCGTCGGCAATAGCGACAATGAGCAGTTCTTC.

In this sample, this clone turned up a few times. The V and J genes are TRBV19 and TRBJ1-2, with 7 bases matching TRBD1. The CDR3 sequence is 16 residues long. V lost 6 bases and J lost 5; bases outside the gene matches: 15. Germline loops: CDR1 LNHDA, CDR2 SQIVND (reference sequence). The CDR3: CASSTDTQDRPYGYTF. CDR3 coding DNA: TGTGCCAGTAGCACAGATACCCAGGACAGGCCGTATGGCTACACCTTC.

The rearrangement uses TRBV10-3 and TRBJ2-5; 8 nucleotides line up with TRBD1. CDR3 size: 17 residues. V trimming: 5 bases; J trimming: 5 bases; junction bases outside the gene matches: 16. The germline V gene has CDR1 ENHRY and CDR2 SYGVKD. The CDR3 region is CAISKGQGGGLWETQYF. The CDR3 bases are TGTGCCATCAGTAAAGGACAGGGAGGCGGGTTGTGGGAGACCCAGTACTTC.

The J gene is TRBJ1-1, the V gene TRBV19; D not resolved. CDR1 is LNHDA, CDR2 SQIVND, per germline (reference sequence). The V and J ends lost 0 bases and 1 base respectively, with 6 bases between them. The CDR3 spans 14 residues. The CDR3 is CASSIDSGNTEAFF. The CDR3 coding sequence is TGTGCCAGTAGTATAGATAGCGGGAACACTGAAGCTTTCTTT. Drawing the rest from reference TRBV19 and TRBJ1-1, the complete variable domain is DGGITQSPKYLFRKEGQNVTLSCEQNLNHDAMYWYRQDPGQGLRLIYYSQIVNDFQKGDIAEGYSVSREKKESFPLTVTSAQKNPTAFYLCASSIDSGNTEAFFGQGTRLTVV.

The V call is TRBV7-9, the J call TRBJ2-1; D possibly corresponds to TRBD2 (5 bases). This CDR3 contains 16 residues. Germline V lookup: CDR1 SEHNR, CDR2 FQNEAQ (reference sequence). The V end lost 3 bases, the J end lost 1 base, and 13 bases lay between the germline ends. In DNA, the CDR3 is TGTGCCAGCAGCTTTGCCGCGGGCATTTCCTACAATGAGCAGTTCTTC. Its protein is CASSFAAGISYNEQFF.

The chain recombines TRBV5-1 with TRBJ2-7, with 8 bases that match TRBD2. The CDR3 spans 17 residues. The germline CDR1 and CDR2 sequences are SGHRS and YFSETQ. J gave up 6 bases and V 0 bases, and 14 bases lay outside the gene matches. Here the CDR3 DNA reads TGCGCCAGCAGCTTGGCGGGGGGGCTAGCTGGTAGGTCCGAGCAGTACTTC. Its protein product is CASSLAGGLAGRSEQYF.

This chain uses TRBV6-5 with TRBJ2-1; 7 nucleotides line up with TRBD1. V gave up 7 bases and J gave up 7 bases; unmatched junction bases: 7. Germline CDR1 is MNHEY and CDR2 is SVGAGI. This CDR3 contains 13 residues. CDR3 residues: CASTQGIGNEQFF. Written as DNA, the CDR3 is TGTGCCAGCACACAGGGGATAGGAAATGAGCAGTTCTTC.

The chain has TRBV5-1 and TRBJ1-2; a possible D gene is TRBD1 (5 bases). The CDR3 is 13 amino acids. Germline lookup yields CDR1 SGHRS and CDR2 YFSETQ. Trimming took 4 bases from V and 3 from J, leaving 10 bases between them. CDR3 nucleotides: TGCGCCAGCAGCCCGGACATATACTATGGCTACACCTTC. It is translated as CASSPDIYYGYTF.

Turning to this clone: Other nucleotide sequences in the sample specify the same CDR3. The rearrangement uses TRBV18 and TRBJ1-1; D might be TRBD1 (6 bases). The germline gives CDR1 KGHSH, CDR2 LQKENI. CDR3 size: 14 residues. Trimming cost V 3 bases and J 1 base, with 9 bases left between them. The CDR3 region has the DNA TGTGCCAGCTCACCTCAGGGGTCGAACACTGAAGCTTTCTTT. Protein product: CASSPQGSNTEAFF.

The chain joins TRBV9 to TRBJ2-7; 7 nucleotides align to TRBD1. Trimming at V came to 0 bases and at J to 0 bases, leaving 3 bases not matched to a gene. The CDR3 extends over 15 amino acids. CDR1 is SGDLS and CDR2 is YYNGEE in the germline V gene. DNA for the CDR3: TGTGCCAGCAGCGTAGAGGGGGCCAGCTCCTACGAGCAGTACTTC. It translates to CASSVEGASSYEQYF.

In DNA form, the CDR3 reads TGCAGCGTTGAAGAGGGACAGGGGGCGGGGGGTGAGTGGGAGACCCAGTACTTC. Protein sequence: CSVEEGQGAGGEWETQYF. V gene TRBV29-1 combines with J gene TRBJ2-5; TRBD1 agrees at 12 bases. The V and J ends lost 0 bases and 5 bases, in that order; junction bases with no gene match: 13. Germline CDR1 and CDR2: SQVTM and ANQGSEA. This CDR3 spans 18 amino acids.